This T cell receptor beta chain is from a study of blood T cell repertoires in COVID-19. Study-wide context: From the United States, Italy and Spain came samples of acute and convalescent COVID-19.

Methods used by the authors: Cell counts per sample came from amplifying reference gene primers. Generated by immunoSEQ multiplex PCR, the TCRdb table keeps only in-frame clones and is missing some. V and J calls and clone size come straight from that table; D and trimming were deduced from the DNA. The profile covers some 250,000 clones, with roughly 90% appearing a single time and 6% to 9% taken by the ten largest. The sample comprised peripheral blood. This sequence originates from a man aged 60 to 75 who had recovered from COVID-19.

For the CDR3, the DNA is TGTGCCAGCAGTCTGTCGGACTTCAACGAGCAGTACGTC. It specifies CASSLSDFNEQYV. The rearrangement links TRBV6-5 to TRBJ2-7; weak D call: TRBD2 (5 bases). CDR3 length: 13 amino acids. V lost 5 bases, J lost 5 bases, and 13 bases lay in between. Germline lookup yields CDR1 MNHEY and CDR2 SVGAGI.